This section outlines one TCR beta chain sequence together with its context. Included as multiple sclerosis controls were treatment-naive patients who had stable or active relapsing-remitting disease. This entry is derived from a study of CD8 T cells in Susac syndrome. Reverse transcription used roughly 0.45 to 1 ug RNA and random hexamers. One entry per CDR3 protein, called by TCRdb with MiXCR from the immunoSEQ multiplex PCR reads. This table has 170,000 or so distinct CDR3 sequences, 80% to 95% appearing once. Germline-derived CDR1 and CDR2 are MDHEN and SYDVKM. The CDR3 length is 13 residues. The ends were cut back, 6 bases at V and 4 bases at J, with 13 bases in the middle.

The TCR sequence derives from a human donor with multiple sclerosis. V gene TRBV28 combines with J gene TRBJ2-7; either TRBD1 or TRBD2 may fit D (5 bases each). Input material: CD4+ T cells from PBMCs. This CDR3 is CASRGTVRYEQYF. The CDR3 DNA reads as TGTGCCAGCAGGGGGACGGTGAGATACGAGCAGTACTTC.